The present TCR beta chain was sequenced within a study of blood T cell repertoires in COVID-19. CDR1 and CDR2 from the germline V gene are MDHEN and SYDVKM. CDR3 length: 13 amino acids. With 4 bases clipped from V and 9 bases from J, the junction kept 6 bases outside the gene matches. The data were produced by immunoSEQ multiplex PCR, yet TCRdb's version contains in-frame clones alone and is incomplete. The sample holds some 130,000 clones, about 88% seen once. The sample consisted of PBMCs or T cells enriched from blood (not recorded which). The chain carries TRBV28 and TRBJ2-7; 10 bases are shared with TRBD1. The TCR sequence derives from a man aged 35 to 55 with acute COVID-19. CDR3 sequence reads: CASSSWTGGMQYF. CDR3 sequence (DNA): TGTGCCAGCAGTTCATGGACAGGGGGAATGCAGTACTTC.